Listed below are T cell receptor beta chains from one sample, sequenced in a study of molecular identifiers for immune sequencing clone quantification. TCRdb independently ran MiXCR on the PCR reads; one entry per CDR3 protein. The table lists more than 450,000 distinct CDR3 sequences, around 21% of them singletons, with approximately 0.84% in the top ten. Source material: naive CD8+ T cells from blood, with Jurkat cell RNA spiked in. These receptors all stem from a human donor in good health. Some libraries in this study had Jurkat cell RNA spiked in. CDR3s include the opening cysteine and the closing phenylalanine or tryptophan. Fields, in order: D gene, clone size, V gene, J gene, CDR3 protein, CDR3 DNA. A D gene is named only where the DNA matches it firmly. The size field is filled for only some rows; it gives once, few, many or a size class.

.	few	TRBV7-9	TRBJ1-1	CASSLLGGASGNTEAFF	TGTGCCAGCAGCCTGCTGGGGGGCGCATCGGGGAACACTGAAGCTTTCTTT
.	.	TRBV13	TRBJ1-1	CASSPLAEAFF	TGTGCCAGCAGCCCACTGGCTGAAGCTTTCTTT
.	many	TRBV20-1	TRBJ2-7	CSARHRTTYEQYF	TGCAGTGCTAGGCACAGGACTACCTACGAGCAGTACTTC
.	many	TRBV24-1	TRBJ2-3	CATSDLQGTDTQYF	TGTGCCACCAGTGATTTGCAGGGTACAGATACGCAGTATTTT
TRBD2	.	TRBV6-6	TRBJ2-5	CASRWEGGPETQYF	TGTGCCAGCAGGTGGGAGGGCGGTCCGGAGACCCAGTACTTC
.	many	TRBV14	TRBJ1-4	CASSGIATNEKLFF	TGTGCCAGCAGCGGGATTGCAACTAATGAAAAACTGTTTTTT
TRBD1	few	TRBV19	TRBJ2-7	CASSIGTRGTYEQYF	TGTGCCAGTAGTATAGGTACCAGGGGGACCTACGAGCAGTACTTC
TRBD2	many	TRBV7-9	TRBJ2-2	CASSFRAGGPNTGELFF	TGTGCCAGCAGCTTCAGAGCGGGAGGCCCGAACACCGGGGAGCTGTTTTTT
TRBD2	few	TRBV7-6	TRBJ2-7	CASSFMERGVEQYF	TGTGCCAGCAGCTTCATGGAGCGGGGGGTCGAGCAGTACTTC
.	many	TRBV6-2/TRBV6-3	TRBJ2-1	CASSNEWIKAFNEQFF	TGTGCCAGCAGCAACGAGTGGATAAAGGCTTTCAATGAGCAGTTCTTC
.	.	TRBV30	TRBJ2-7	CAWSEGADWLYF	TGTGCCTGGAGTGAGGGCGCAGACTGGTTGTACTTC
.	.	TRBV4-3	TRBJ1-4	CASSQDRTELFF	TGCGCCAGCAGCCAAGATCGAACGGAACTGTTTTTT
.	.	TRBV7-9	TRBJ2-7	CASSLSDRHEQYF	TGTGCCAGCAGCTTATCCGACAGACACGAGCAGTACTTC
.	.	TRBV12-3/TRBV12-4	TRBJ1-1	CASSLSGTLPEAFF	TGTGCCAGCAGCCTCTCCGGGACGCTCCCTGAAGCTTTCTTT
.	.	TRBV13	TRBJ1-1	CASSSPPLRNTEAFF	TGTGCCAGCAGCTCCCCCCCTCTGAGGAACACTGAAGCTTTCTTT
TRBD1	.	TRBV7-7	TRBJ1-1	CASSPLTGPGQGIIGTEAFF	TGTGCCAGCAGCCCTCTAACTGGACCGGGACAGGGGATTATAGGCACTGAAGCTTTCTTT
.	many	TRBV7-9	TRBJ2-3	CASSPVVFSASLPDTQYF	TGTGCCAGCAGCCCCGTTGTCTTCTCGGCTAGTCTTCCAGATACGCAGTATTTT
TRBD2	many	TRBV4-3	TRBJ2-1	CASSQGTSGYNEQFF	TGCGCCAGCAGCCAAGGTACTAGCGGGTACAATGAGCAGTTCTTC
TRBD2	few	TRBV9	TRBJ2-1	CASSGGTSAYNEQFF	TGTGCCAGCAGCGGGGGGACTAGCGCCTACAATGAGCAGTTCTTC
TRBD2	many	TRBV6-5	TRBJ2-3	CASSYAPGLITDTQYF	TGTGCCAGCAGTTACGCCCCGGGACTAATCACAGATACGCAGTATTTT
.	few	TRBV29-1	TRBJ2-1	CSVGVSGVHEQFF	TGCAGCGTTGGGGTTTCAGGGGTCCATGAGCAGTTCTTC
.	many	TRBV5-6	TRBJ2-3	CASSSVVGEYF	TGTGCCAGCAGCTCCGTGGTCGGGGAGTATTTT
.	.	TRBV20-1	TRBJ2-7	CSARPPGPEGYEQYF	TGCAGTGCTAGACCTCCGGGTCCGGAGGGCTACGAGCAGTACTTC
.	few	TRBV2	TRBJ2-7	CASNEGISHEQYF	TGTGCCAGCAACGAAGGGATCTCCCACGAGCAGTACTTC
TRBD1	.	TRBV4-1	TRBJ1-2	CASSQPWATVGDSGYTF	TGCGCCAGCAGCCAGCCATGGGCCACGGTCGGGGACAGTGGCTACACCTTC
.	many	TRBV29-1	TRBJ2-2	CSVEWGDSNTGELFF	TGCAGCGTTGAATGGGGTGACAGCAACACCGGGGAGCTGTTTTTT
.	.	TRBV4-1	TRBJ1-6	CASSHRISSYNSPLHF	TGCGCCAGCAGCCACAGAATAAGCTCCTATAATTCACCCCTCCACTTT
TRBD1	.	TRBV29-1	TRBJ2-1	CSARDRVSNEQFF	TGCAGCGCCCGGGACAGGGTTTCGAATGAGCAGTTCTTC
.	few	TRBV12-3/TRBV12-4	TRBJ1-6	CASSDAVNSPLHF	TGTGCCAGCAGCGACGCGGTTAATTCACCCCTCCACTTT
.	many	TRBV4-3	TRBJ1-1	CASSQRAMGGNTEAFF	TGCGCCAGCAGCCAAAGGGCGATGGGGGGAAACACTGAAGCTTTCTTT
.	few	TRBV27	TRBJ2-2	CASSLLYPNTGELFF	TGTGCCAGCAGTTTACTCTACCCGAACACCGGGGAGCTGTTTTTT
.	.	TRBV12-3/TRBV12-4	TRBJ2-5	CASSHSGPETQYF	TGTGCCAGCAGCCACAGCGGGCCAGAGACCCAGTACTTC
TRBD2	.	TRBV4-1	TRBJ2-7	CASRASGGSPPYEQYF	TGCGCCAGCAGGGCTAGCGGGGGGTCACCACCCTACGAGCAGTACTTC
.	many	TRBV20-1	TRBJ2-7	CSAVARMTYEQYF	TGCAGTGCGGTGGCGAGGATGACCTACGAGCAGTACTTC
.	few	TRBV11-1	TRBJ1-1	CASSSGTYTAFF	TGTGCCAGCAGCTCAGGGACTTATACGGCTTTCTTT
.	.	TRBV11-2	TRBJ2-7	CASSFGQGLGEQYF	TGTGCCAGCAGCTTTGGTCAGGGGTTAGGAGAGCAGTACTTC
.	few	TRBV4-3	TRBJ2-6	CASSQDRRGSGANVLTF	TGCGCCAGCAGCCAAGACAGGAGGGGTTCCGGGGCCAACGTCCTGACTTTC
.	many	TRBV24-1	TRBJ2-3	CATSGVGLGTDTQYF	TGTGCCACCAGTGGAGTAGGGCTCGGCACAGATACGCAGTATTTT
.	many	TRBV7-9	TRBJ1-1	CASSPGDGMNTEAFF	TGTGCCAGCAGCCCAGGGGACGGAATGAACACTGAAGCTTTCTTT
.	many	TRBV29-1	TRBJ1-1	CSVVGGAPIDTEAFF	TGCAGCGTTGTTGGGGGGGCCCCGATAGACACTGAAGCTTTCTTT
.	.	TRBV27	TRBJ1-1	CASSFGYSNTEAFF	TGTGCCAGCAGTTTTGGTTATTCGAACACTGAAGCTTTCTTT
TRBD1	.	TRBV28	TRBJ2-7	CASSSPTTGDEQYF	TGTGCCAGCAGTTCTCCCACGACAGGGGACGAGCAGTACTTC
.	few	TRBV4-3	TRBJ2-7	CASSQDRGGGAYEQYF	TGCGCCAGCAGCCAAGATAGGGGCGGCGGGGCCTACGAGCAGTACTTC
.	many	TRBV28	TRBJ1-3	CASSLVEGAGNTIYF	TGTGCCAGCAGTTTGGTTGAGGGTGCTGGAAACACCATATATTTT
.	.	TRBV27	TRBJ1-1	CASSITVMNTEAFF	TGTGCCAGCAGTATTACAGTCATGAACACTGAAGCTTTCTTT
TRBD1	many	TRBV15	TRBJ2-2	CATSRTGHTGELFF	TGTGCCACCAGCAGGACAGGGCACACCGGGGAGCTGTTTTTT
.	.	TRBV19	TRBJ1-1	CASSIRMNTEAFF	TGTGCCAGTAGTATTCGAATGAACACTGAAGCTTTCTTT
TRBD1	.	TRBV4-3	TRBJ2-1	CASSHSWAGTGLNEQFF	TGCGCCAGCAGCCATTCCTGGGCCGGGACAGGGCTCAATGAGCAGTTCTTC
.	many	TRBV4-2	TRBJ2-7	CASSPLGEDEQYF	TGTGCCAGCAGCCCCCTTGGCGAAGACGAGCAGTACTTC
.	many	TRBV20-1	TRBJ1-1	CSARALHLIPDRYTEAFF	TGCAGTGCTAGAGCTCTACACCTTATCCCAGACAGATACACTGAAGCTTTCTTT
.	.	TRBV7-7	TRBJ1-3	CASSPDRSSGNTIYF	TGTGCCAGCAGCCCCGACCGGAGCTCTGGAAACACCATATATTTT
.	.	TRBV6-1	TRBJ2-3	CASSRTDFTDTQYF	TGTGCCAGCAGCCGGACAGATTTCACAGATACGCAGTATTTT
TRBD2	few	TRBV20-1	TRBJ2-3	CSASKGLAGDTDTQYF	TGCAGTGCTAGCAAGGGACTAGCGGGAGACACAGATACGCAGTATTTT
.	.	TRBV27	TRBJ2-5	CASKVRLGQETQYF	TGTGCCAGCAAAGTCAGGTTAGGCCAAGAGACCCAGTACTTC
.	few	TRBV25-1	TRBJ1-5	CASSELGFNQPQHF	TGTGCCAGCAGTGAATTAGGGTTTAATCAGCCCCAGCATTTT
.	many	TRBV6-5	TRBJ1-2	CASSTRQAVANYGYTF	TGTGCCAGCAGTACTAGACAGGCCGTTGCTAACTATGGCTACACCTTC
TRBD2	many	TRBV20-1	TRBJ2-7	CSARLLRLATSDEQYF	TGCAGTGCTAGACTCCTTCGACTAGCTACGTCGGACGAGCAGTACTTC
.	many	TRBV6-5	TRBJ2-6	CASSFIDNTGANVLTF	TGTGCCAGCAGTTTCATTGACAACACTGGGGCCAACGTCCTGACTTTC
TRBD1	many	TRBV7-6	TRBJ2-7	CASAPGTGYREQYF	TGTGCCAGCGCTCCCGGGACAGGGTATCGAGAGCAGTACTTC